This entry is about one TCR beta chain. Only a few counts were recorded for this clone. It lacks a known antigen. Base qualities were left out, and no much larger clone turns up one base away. This record belongs to a study of cytomegalovirus exposure and HLA in healthy donors listed by TCRdb under 2017. With regard to the full study: An earlier analysis of under 600 of the donors reported 250 to 300 Gb of sequence data and 100 million to 130 million unique TCR beta sequences from 150 million to 200 million T cells. An early release that covered around 590 HLA-typed donors contained about 300 gigabases of sequencing data and around 80 million unique TCR sequences. Of the 300 to 500 genotyped donors, roughly 76% were placed in the genetic ancestry cluster associated with self-reported Caucasian donors. The study aimed to test whether cataloging public T cell receptors could reveal signatures of past pathogen exposure. The T cell repertoires of 666 subjects were profiled by immunosequencing and related to cytomegalovirus serostatus. In addition to the first cohort of roughly 700 subjects, a separate validation cohort of approximately 110 different subjects was used. High-throughput TCR immunosequencing, statistical association of individual TCRs with disease status, and machine learning were combined to predict cytomegalovirus infection status. To study patterns of TCR occurrence, a later analysis re-analyzed previously published TCR beta repertoires from several hundred donors and added high-resolution HLA genotyping. In the later analysis, no new phenotypic data were used to find candidate immune exposures; instead, reliance was placed on TCR beta sequences and their occurrence across donors. An earlier analysis of approximately 500 of the donors applied high-throughput TCR beta sequencing to assess whether each TCR beta V gene segment acted as functional or pseudogenic. Donor age, sex, ethnicity and CMV serostatus were compiled alongside the repertoire data. In a later genetic analysis, genome-wide SNP genotypes for about 55% of the roughly 700 donors were used, and that subset was treated as a discovery cohort. All discovery cohort repertoires had been generated on a single sequencing platform. Class I and class II HLA loci were covered by the typing at four-digit resolution. The number of typed donors differed by locus: about 620-640 for A, B, C, DRB1 and DQB1; some 500 for DQA1; some 610 for DPA1; and about 470 for DPB1. Because of strong linkage in the cohort, four or five DR-DQ haplotypes were treated as single units for association and clustering. Among several hundred genotyped donors of the cohort, an average of around 250,000 unique TCR beta nucleotide sequences was sequenced per donor, of which about 18% were non-productive.

In total, over 600 healthy bone marrow donors made up the cohort. Cohort members were all nominally healthy when sampled, although unrecorded immune exposures were likely present. The donor tested CMV seropositive, placing the donor among the roughly 300 seropositive members of the cohort. Each donor provided a peripheral blood sample, and peripheral blood mononuclear cells were used for TCR beta sequencing. The Qiagen DNeasy Blood Extraction Kit was used to extract genomic DNA from the blood cell samples. Libraries came from the immunoSEQ multiplex PCR assay. The multiplex PCR relied on a mix of 60 forward primers for TCR Vbeta segments and 13 reverse primers for TCR Jbeta segments. Amplification of the CDR3 region of rearranged TCR beta genes was performed with a multiplex PCR assay on genomic DNA. Amplified TCR beta libraries were sequenced as 87-base-pair reads on the Illumina HiSeq System. The original methods were these. Across the 500 to 700 repertoires, a later analysis counted tens of millions of unique TCR beta chains, 9 million to 14 million of which were shared by at least two donors. A nearest-neighbor algorithm error-corrected the raw reads and collapsed the reads into unique sequences, merging closely related sequences to remove PCR and sequencing errors. Alignment of CDR3 sequences to IMGT reference sequences was used to assign V, D and J gene segments. For a sequence to be retained, a match of at least six nucleotides to both a V gene segment and a J gene segment was required. Rearrangements were called productive when the CDR3 lacked stop codons and stayed in frame with V and J; all others were non-productive. Following IMGT convention, CDR3 was defined as the stretch from the second conserved V-encoded cysteine up to the conserved J-encoded phenylalanine. Sequences without an unambiguous match to a single V gene segment were excluded from the earlier analysis of 450 to 650 of the donors. In an earlier analysis of 587 of the donors, V segments were called functional above 56.7% productive rearrangements and were called segregating when the between-donor standard deviation exceeded 5%. To diagnose cytomegalovirus status from the catalog of TCR beta chain sequences, a statistical classification framework was built. In a later analysis, TCR nucleotide sequences were compared against IMGT/GENE-DB human TR gene sequences so that V and J genes could be assigned. The TCRdist pipeline was used in a later analysis to assign CDR3 sequences and most-parsimonious VDJ recombination scenarios. In a later analysis, each TCR beta chain was defined by its CDR3 amino acid sequence together with its V-gene family, and reads without a unique V-gene family were excluded. To address suspected cross-contamination and a sequencing artifact, a later analysis removed several hundred highly shared, low-generation-probability nucleotide sequences. For each public chain, a later analysis derived a clonal expansion index from normalized ranks of inferred template counts within each repertoire. Generation probabilities in a later analysis came from a VDJ recombination model fitted to out-of-frame rearrangements, and those results were checked against IGoR. In a later analysis, hypergeometric tests were used to score TCR-TCR, TCR-HLA and TCR-CMV co-occurrence, with a repertoire-size bias correction applied to TCR pairs. False discovery rates were estimated in a later analysis by permuting HLA or CMV assignments 20 times. In a later analysis, co-occurring TCRs were grouped using DBSCAN, and TCRdist sequence similarity was added for clustering within HLA-allele-positive subsets. For co-occurrence clustering, repertoires with fewer than 30,000 or more than 120,000 public chains were excluded, along with a handful of repertoires with anomalous nucleotide sharing. The table comes from immuneACCESS by way of TCRdb, which keeps in-frame sequences with V and J called. Part of the clones is missing from these tables; in studies checked, under half for an unresolved V gene and the rest for unknown reasons. V, J and clone size derive from that table, while D and trimming were established from the DNA sequence. Recorded for this sample are 90,000 or so clones; 80% of them occurred a single time. The top ten constitute around 23% of the sample.

General study outcomes and caveats: Correlated functional status among segregating V segments might reflect linkage disequilibrium, but an unknown experimental factor could not be ruled out. In a later analysis, HLA-associated TCR beta chains showed more clonal expansion and lower generation probabilities than non-associated chains that were equally common. According to a later analysis, parvovirus B19, influenza, CMV and Epstein-Barr virus appeared linked to several top co-occurrence clusters. In this cohort, only TCR beta chains were sequenced, and detectable features were limited by the absence of alpha or paired-chain data. Across donors, most TCR sequences were observed very rarely, whereas some public TCRs were present in many individuals. The authors suggested that the approach could potentially be extended to other disease states and immunological phenotypes. The sequencing pipeline was judged likely to have produced a cluster of highly shared sequence variants as a technical artifact. Over 15 rarely observed V segments, including chromosome 9 orphons, were excluded from the earlier analysis of a few hundred of the donors because counts were too low. A later analysis found that TCR association rates varied across HLA loci, with DRB1 alleles showing the most associated TCRs and HLA-C alleles the fewest. The presence/absence analyses assumed that sequencing depth was roughly uniform across donors, and that assumption may not be true. According to a later analysis, most CMV-associated TCR beta chains appeared to be HLA-restricted, and the HLA associations seemed to be driven largely by CMV exposure. In vitro tests confirmed that three of the cytomegalovirus-associated TCR beta chains recognize cytomegalovirus antigens. Specific HLA alleles were associated with 15,000 to 20,000 TCR beta sequences at a false discovery rate of 0.05 in a later analysis. An earlier analysis of approximately 530 of the donors showed that most TCR beta V segments appeared in productive rearrangements either about 87% or about 30% of the time, which broadly matched IMGT annotations. A further reported finding was that TCR beta sequences accurately predicted the HLA-A and HLA-B alleles for most subjects in the first cohort. V-gene and J-gene trimming of TCR beta chains was associated with a missense DCLRE1C variant in a later genetic analysis, and the association was replicated in an independent cohort. HLA typing was unavailable for some donors at each locus, so association tests used only the typed subset. For the cohort, immune exposure information was limited to CMV serostatus. Cytomegalovirus status was reported to be diagnosed by the classifier with high specificity and sensitivity in both the original and validation cohorts. Strong co-occurrence of HLA alleles, especially DR and DQ, made assigning TCR associations to individual alleles difficult. The study listed 170 or so TCR beta chains as associated with cytomegalovirus. A later genetic analysis reported fewer N-insertions in productive TCRs among donors in an Asian-associated ancestry cluster than the roughly 620-donor mean.

Specimen: PBMCs. This TCR derives from a woman aged 50 to 60 in good health and CMV-seropositive.

The bases read TGTGCCAGCAGGACCAGGACAGGGAATGGCTACACCTTC. This encodes CASRTRTGNGYTF. The receptor chain draws on TRBV2 and TRBJ1-2; TRBD1 agrees with 8 junctional bases. Reading from cysteine to phenylalanine, the CDR3 counts 13 amino acids. Here the CDR3 DNA is all that survives: 39 bases in frame from base 1. According to the germline V gene, CDR1 reads SNHLY and CDR2 reads FYNNEI. V and J are trimmed by 6 bases and 6 bases, and the gene matches miss 6 bases of the junction.